This T cell receptor (beta chain) was identified during a study of T-cell memory formation after mild COVID-19. Across the study: Largely, TCR clusters stayed within a single donor.

TCRdb called the 5' RACE reads again in MiXCR, with one record for every CDR3 protein. Among 390,000 or so distinct CDR3 sequences listed, roughly 15% were seen once. Germline V gene lookup returns CDR1 SQVTM and CDR2 ANQGSEA. The CDR3 length is 14 residues. Between the trimmed V and J ends, which lost 5 bases and 0 bases, there was a span of 12 bases. On this clonotype itself: What it recognizes is unknown.

Notes on the study in general: Some responding clones appeared in pre-infection memory, suggesting cross-reactive memory joined. Nothing showed for sure that second-wave clones peaking on day 37 were SARS-CoV-2 specific.

What was sequenced was PBMCs or a T cell subset sorted from them (not recorded which). The chain recombines TRBV29-1 with TRBJ2-3; no reliable D call. This clonotype was obtained from a man between 18 and 29 years old who had mild COVID-19 (a few samples of this study predate the infection). Cell type and time point are not known. In nucleotides, the CDR3 is TGCAGCGTTACCCGAGGAACTAGCACAGATACGCAGTATTTT. It translates to CSVTRGTSTDTQYF.